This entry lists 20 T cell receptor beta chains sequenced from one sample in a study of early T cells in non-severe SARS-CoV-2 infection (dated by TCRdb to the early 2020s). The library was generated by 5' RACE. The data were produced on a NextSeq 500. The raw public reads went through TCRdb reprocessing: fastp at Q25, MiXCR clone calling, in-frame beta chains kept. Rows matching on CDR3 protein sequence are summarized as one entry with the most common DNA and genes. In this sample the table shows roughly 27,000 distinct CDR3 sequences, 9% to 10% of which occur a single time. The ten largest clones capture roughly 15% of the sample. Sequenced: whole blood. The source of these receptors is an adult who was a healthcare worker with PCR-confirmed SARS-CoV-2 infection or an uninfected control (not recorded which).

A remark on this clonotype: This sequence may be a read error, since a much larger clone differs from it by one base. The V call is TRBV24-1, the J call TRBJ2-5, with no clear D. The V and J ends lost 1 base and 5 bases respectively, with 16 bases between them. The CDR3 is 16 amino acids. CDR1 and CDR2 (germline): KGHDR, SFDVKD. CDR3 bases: TGTGCCACCAGTGATTTCGACGGAGTCCACGGGGAGACCCAGTACTTC. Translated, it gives CATSDFDGVHGETQYF.

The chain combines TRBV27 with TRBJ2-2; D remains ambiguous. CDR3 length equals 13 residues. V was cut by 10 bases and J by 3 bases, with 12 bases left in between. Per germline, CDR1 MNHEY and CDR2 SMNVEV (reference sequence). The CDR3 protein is CATVSSHTGELFF. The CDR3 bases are TGTGCCACCGTCAGTTCGCACACCGGGGAGCTGTTTTTT.

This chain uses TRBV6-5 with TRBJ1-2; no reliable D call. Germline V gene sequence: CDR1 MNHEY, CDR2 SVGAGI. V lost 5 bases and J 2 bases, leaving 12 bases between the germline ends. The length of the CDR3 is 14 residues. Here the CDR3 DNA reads TGTGCCAGCAGTCGACCGATTTACAACTATGGCTACACCTTC. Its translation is CASSRPIYNYGYTF.

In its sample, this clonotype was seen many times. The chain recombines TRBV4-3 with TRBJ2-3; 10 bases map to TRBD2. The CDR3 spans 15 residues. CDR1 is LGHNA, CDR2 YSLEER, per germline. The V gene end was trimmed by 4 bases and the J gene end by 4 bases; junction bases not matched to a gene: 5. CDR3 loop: CASSRTSGLADTQYF. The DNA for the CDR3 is TGCGCCAGCAGCCGGACTAGCGGCCTCGCAGATACGCAGTATTTT.

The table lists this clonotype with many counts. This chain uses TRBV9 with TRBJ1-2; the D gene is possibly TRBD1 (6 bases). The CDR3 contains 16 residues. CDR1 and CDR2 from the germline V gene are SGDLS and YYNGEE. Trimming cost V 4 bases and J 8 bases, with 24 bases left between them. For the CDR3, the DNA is TGTGCCAGCAGCTTCCGTAGTCCACCGGGGGCGGACGGCTACACCTTC. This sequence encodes CASSFRSPPGADGYTF.

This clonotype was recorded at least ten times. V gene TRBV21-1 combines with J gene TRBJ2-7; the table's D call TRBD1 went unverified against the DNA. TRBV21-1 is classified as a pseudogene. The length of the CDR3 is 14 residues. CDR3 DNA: TGTGCCAGCAGCAGAGACAGGCCCATCTACGAGCAGTACTTC. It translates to CASSRDRPIYEQYF.

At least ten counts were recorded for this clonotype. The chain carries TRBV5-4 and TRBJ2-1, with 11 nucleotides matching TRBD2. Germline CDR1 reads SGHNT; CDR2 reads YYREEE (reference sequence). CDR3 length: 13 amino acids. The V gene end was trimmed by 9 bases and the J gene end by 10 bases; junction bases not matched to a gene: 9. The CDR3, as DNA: TGTGCCACCTCGCTAATAGCGGGGGGGGAGCAGTTCTTC. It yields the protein CATSLIAGGEQFF. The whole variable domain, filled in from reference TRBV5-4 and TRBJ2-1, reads ETGVTQSPTHLIKTRGQQVTLRCSSQSGHNTVSWYQQALGQGPQFIFQYYREEENGRGNFPPRFSGLQFPNYSSELNVNALELDDSALYLCATSLIAGGEQFFGPGTRLTVL.

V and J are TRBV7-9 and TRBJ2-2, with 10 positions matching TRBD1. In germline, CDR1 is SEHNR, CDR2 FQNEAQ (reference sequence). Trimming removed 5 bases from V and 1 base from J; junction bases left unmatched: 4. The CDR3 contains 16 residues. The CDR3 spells CASSPRDRGNTGELFF. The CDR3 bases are TGTGCCAGCAGCCCCCGGGACAGGGGGAACACCGGGGAGCTGTTTTTT.

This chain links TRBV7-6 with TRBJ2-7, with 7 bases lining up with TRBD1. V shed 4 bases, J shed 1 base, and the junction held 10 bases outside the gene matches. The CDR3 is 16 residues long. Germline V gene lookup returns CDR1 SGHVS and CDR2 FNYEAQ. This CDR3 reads CASSSIPGQYSYEQYF. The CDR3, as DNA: TGTGCCAGCAGCTCAATACCGGGACAGTATTCCTACGAGCAGTACTTC.

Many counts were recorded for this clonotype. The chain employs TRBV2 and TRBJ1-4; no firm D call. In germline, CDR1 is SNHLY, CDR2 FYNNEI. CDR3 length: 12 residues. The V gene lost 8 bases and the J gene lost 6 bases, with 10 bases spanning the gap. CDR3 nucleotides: TGTGCCAGCGTGGCTAGGGATGAAAAACTGTTTTTT. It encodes CASVARDEKLFF.

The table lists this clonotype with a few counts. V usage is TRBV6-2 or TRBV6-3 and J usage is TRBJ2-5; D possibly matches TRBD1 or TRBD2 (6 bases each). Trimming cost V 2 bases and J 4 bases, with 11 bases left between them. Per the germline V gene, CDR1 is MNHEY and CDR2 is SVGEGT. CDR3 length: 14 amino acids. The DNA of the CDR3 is TGTGCCAGCAGTTACGGGGGGCTGCCAGAGACCCAGTACTTC. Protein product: CASSYGGLPETQYF.

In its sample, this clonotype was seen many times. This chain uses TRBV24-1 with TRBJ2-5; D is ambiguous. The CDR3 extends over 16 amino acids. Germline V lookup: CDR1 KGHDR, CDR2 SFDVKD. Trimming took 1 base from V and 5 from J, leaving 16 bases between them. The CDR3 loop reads CATSDFDGVLGETQYF. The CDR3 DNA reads TGTGCCACCAGTGATTTCGACGGAGTCCTCGGGGAGACCCAGTACTTC.

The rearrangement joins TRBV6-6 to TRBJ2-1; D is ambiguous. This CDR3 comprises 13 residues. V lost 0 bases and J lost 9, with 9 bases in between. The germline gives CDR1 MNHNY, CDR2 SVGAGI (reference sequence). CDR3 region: CASSYSNYREQFF. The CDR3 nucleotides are TGTGCCAGCAGTTACTCGAATTACCGTGAGCAGTTCTTC.

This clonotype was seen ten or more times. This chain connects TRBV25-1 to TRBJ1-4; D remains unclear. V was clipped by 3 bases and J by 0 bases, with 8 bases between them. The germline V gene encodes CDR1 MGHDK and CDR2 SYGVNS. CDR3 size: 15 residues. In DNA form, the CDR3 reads TGTGCCAGCAGTGACGTAGGAGCAACTAATGAAAAACTGTTTTTT. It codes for CASSDVGATNEKLFF.

The CDR3 sequence is CASSGHQNTEAFF. CDR3 nucleotide sequence: TGTGCCAGCAGTGGACACCAGAACACTGAAGCTTTCTTT. The chain carries TRBV7-2 and TRBJ1-1; a possible D gene is TRBD1 (5 bases). V dropped 6 bases and J dropped 1 base, with 9 bases sitting between them. This CDR3 has 13 residues. Germline values: CDR1 SGHTA, CDR2 FQGNSA.

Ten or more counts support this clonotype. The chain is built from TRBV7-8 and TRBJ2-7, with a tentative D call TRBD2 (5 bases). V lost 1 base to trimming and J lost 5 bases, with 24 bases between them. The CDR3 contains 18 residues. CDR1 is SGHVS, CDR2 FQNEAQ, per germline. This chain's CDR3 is CASSLGRSGRIPGDEQYF. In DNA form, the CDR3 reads TGTGCCAGCAGCTTAGGGCGCTCCGGACGCATACCCGGGGACGAGCAGTACTTC.

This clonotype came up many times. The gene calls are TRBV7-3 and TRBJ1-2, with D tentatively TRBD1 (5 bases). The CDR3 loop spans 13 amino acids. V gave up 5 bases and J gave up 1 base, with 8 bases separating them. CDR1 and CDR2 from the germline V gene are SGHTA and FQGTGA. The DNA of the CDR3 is TGTGCCAGCAGCCCCGACAGTAACTATGGCTACACCTTC. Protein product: CASSPDSNYGYTF.

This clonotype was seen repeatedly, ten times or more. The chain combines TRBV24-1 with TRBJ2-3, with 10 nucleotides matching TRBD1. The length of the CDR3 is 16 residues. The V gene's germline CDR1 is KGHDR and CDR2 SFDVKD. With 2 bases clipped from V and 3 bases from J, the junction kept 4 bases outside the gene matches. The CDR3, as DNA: TGTGCCACCAGTGATTCTGGACAGGGGGTTACAGATACGCAGTATTTT. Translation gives CATSDSGQGVTDTQYF.

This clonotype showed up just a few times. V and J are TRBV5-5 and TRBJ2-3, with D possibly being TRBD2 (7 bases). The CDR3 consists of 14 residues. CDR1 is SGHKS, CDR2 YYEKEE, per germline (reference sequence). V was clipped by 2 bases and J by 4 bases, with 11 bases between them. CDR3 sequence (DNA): TGTGCCAGCAGCTTTGGCGGGGGCGCAGATACGCAGTATTTT. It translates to CASSFGGGADTQYF.

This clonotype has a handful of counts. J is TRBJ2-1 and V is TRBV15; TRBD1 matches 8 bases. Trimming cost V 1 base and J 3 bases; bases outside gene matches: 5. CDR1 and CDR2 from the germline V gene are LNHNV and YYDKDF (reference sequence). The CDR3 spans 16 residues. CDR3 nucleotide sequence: TGTGCCACCAGCAGAGGTTCCGGACAGGGCTACAATGAGCAGTTCTTC. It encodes CATSRGSGQGYNEQFF.